What follows are 2 T cell receptor beta chains derived from one specimen sequenced in a study of brain T cells in children with intractable seizures. TCRdb keeps only in-frame clones here, not all; method: immunoSEQ multiplex PCR. The top ten clones hold 5.5% to 6% of a sample with hundreds of thousands of clones, over 90% of them seen once. Time point denoted: blood from clinic visit 5 months post-surgery; TSC patient then seizure free. The material sequenced was peripheral blood, taken around 5 months after surgery. The receptors were gathered from a boy under two years old with tuberous sclerosis and intractable seizures.

This rearrangement joins TRBV7-9 to TRBJ1-6, with D maybe TRBD1 (5 bases). CDR1 and CDR2 (germline): SEHNR, FQNEAQ (reference sequence). The V end lost 6 bases, the J end lost 2 bases, and 11 bases lay between the germline ends. The CDR3 covers 15 residues. This CDR3 reads CASRPPGAYNSPLHF. As DNA, the CDR3 is TGTGCCAGCAGACCCCCGGGGGCCTATAATTCACCCCTCCACTTT. The full variable domain, its missing parts supplied by reference TRBV7-9 and TRBJ1-6, is DTGVSQNPRHKITKRGQNVTFRCDPISEHNRLYWYRQTLGQGPEFLTYFQNEAQLEKSRLLSDRFSAERPKGSFSTLEIQRTEQGDSAMYLCASRPPGAYNSPLHFGNGTRLTVT.

The chain employs TRBV11-2 and TRBJ2-5; D is undetermined. Germline V gene sequence: CDR1 SGHAT, CDR2 FQNNGV. There are 13 residues in the CDR3. Between the trimmed V and J ends, which lost 3 bases and 4 bases, there was a span of 9 bases. The CDR3 region has the DNA TGTGCCAGCAGCTTTGAGACACTAGAGACCCAGTACTTC. This gives the protein CASSFETLETQYF.